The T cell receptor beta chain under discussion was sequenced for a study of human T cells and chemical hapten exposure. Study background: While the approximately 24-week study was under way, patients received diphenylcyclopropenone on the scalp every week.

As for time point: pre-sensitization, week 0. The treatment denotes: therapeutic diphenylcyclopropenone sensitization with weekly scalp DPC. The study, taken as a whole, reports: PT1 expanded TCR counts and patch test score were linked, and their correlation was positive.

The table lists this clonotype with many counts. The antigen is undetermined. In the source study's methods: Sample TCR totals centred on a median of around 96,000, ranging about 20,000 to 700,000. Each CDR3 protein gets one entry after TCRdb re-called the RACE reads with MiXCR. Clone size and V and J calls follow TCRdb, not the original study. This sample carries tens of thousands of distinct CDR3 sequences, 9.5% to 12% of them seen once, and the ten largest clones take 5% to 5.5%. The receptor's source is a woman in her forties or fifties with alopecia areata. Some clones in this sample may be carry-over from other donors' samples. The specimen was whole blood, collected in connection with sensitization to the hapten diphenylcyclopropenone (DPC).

CDR3 loop: CASSLGGQGTNYGYTF. The CDR3 region has the DNA TGTGCCAGCAGCCTCGGCGGACAGGGGACTAACTATGGCTACACCTTC. The chain links TRBV7-2 to TRBJ1-2; the match to TRBD1 covers 9 bases. CDR1 and CDR2 from the germline V gene are SGHTA and FQGNSA. The CDR3 loop spans 16 amino acids. The junction had 7 bases not matched to a gene; V was cut back by 5 bases and J by 0 bases.